Shown below are 19 T cell receptor beta chains from a single sample sequenced in a study of blood T cells in healthy people across ages. Together with a sample-barcoded 5' primer, a J-beta primer mix was included in a second PCR lasting about 7 to 11 cycles. One entry per CDR3 protein, called by TCRdb with MiXCR from the 5' RACE reads. The sample lists some 930,000 distinct CDR3 sequences, approximately 32% seen once, with more than 8.5% in the top ten. This same sample was also part of a study on T cells of mothers and their children.

Material: blood. All receptors come from a woman in her forties in good health.

This clonotype was picked up a small number of times. The CDR3 coding sequence is TGTGCCGTTGCAGGGGACCGTCGTGGCTACACCTTC. Translating it yields CAVAGDRRGYTF. The V call is TRBV28, the J call TRBJ1-2; maybe TRBD1 (6 bases). CDR1 MDHEN and CDR2 SYDVKM come from the germline V gene. V was pared by 11 bases and J by 7 bases, with 17 bases between. The CDR3 is 12 residues long.

This clonotype was seen a handful of times. The gene calls are TRBV24-1 and TRBJ1-1, with D perhaps TRBD1 (5 bases). The germline V gene has CDR1 KGHDR and CDR2 SFDVKD. Trimming shortened V by 4 bases and J by 8 bases, and 19 bases separated the two germline ends. This CDR3 comprises 15 residues. As DNA, the CDR3 is TGTGCCACCAGTGACCCAACCCCGGGACGGTCAGAAGCTTTCTTT. This gives the protein CATSDPTPGRSEAFF.

Remarks on this clonotype: An end of the junction differs from the germline gene, which may be a read error. V gene TRBV25-1 combines with J gene TRBJ2-5; D remains ambiguous. Per the germline V gene, CDR1 is MGHDK and CDR2 is SYGVNS. The CDR3 sequence is 14 residues long. In nucleotides, the CDR3 is TGTGCCTGCAGTGTTTACCCACAGCAAGAGACCCAGTACTTC. Translating it yields CACSVYPQQETQYF.

The rearrangement joins TRBV11-1 to TRBJ1-2; TRBD1 agrees at 7 bases. With 0 bases clipped from V and 3 bases from J, the junction kept 22 bases outside the gene matches. CDR1 is SGHAT and CDR2 is FQDESV in the germline V gene (reference sequence). The CDR3 consists of 21 residues. The DNA of the CDR3 is TGTGCCAGCAGCTTAGCCCCTATAGGGGGGACAGCGACCCGATACCACTATGGCTACACCTTC. This encodes CASSLAPIGGTATRYHYGYTF.

Note on this clonotype: An end of the junction differs from the germline gene, which may be a read error. This rearrangement joins TRBV12-3 or TRBV12-4 to TRBJ2-7; D tentatively fits TRBD1 or TRBD2 (5 bases each). The CDR3 length is 14 residues. CDR3 bases: TGTGCTAGCAGTACGGGACCAGAAGGTAACGAGCAGTACTTC. Its translation is CASSTGPEGNEQYF.

The chain links TRBV20-1 to TRBJ1-6, with D possibly matching TRBD1 (5 bases). The CDR3 consists of 15 residues. Germline V gives CDR1 DFQATT, CDR2 SNEGSKA (reference sequence). The ends were cut back, 3 bases at V and 7 bases at J, with 16 bases in the middle. The CDR3 is CSASPSGRTNSPLHF. The CDR3 DNA is TGCAGTGCTAGCCCTTCCGGACGGACAAATTCACCCCTCCACTTT.

This clonotype was seen repeatedly, ten times or more. The chain has TRBV6-5 and TRBJ2-7; 10 nucleotides match TRBD2. Looked up from germline, CDR1 is MNHEY and CDR2 is SVGAGI. The V and J ends lost 6 bases and 3 bases, in that order; junction bases with no gene match: 8. The CDR3 extends over 15 amino acids. The chain's CDR3 is CASSLSGGAFYEQYF. The CDR3 DNA reads TGTGCCAGCAGCCTCAGCGGGGGGGCGTTCTACGAGCAGTACTTC.

The V and J genes are TRBV7-2 and TRBJ1-2, with no clear D. Germline V lookup: CDR1 SGHTA, CDR2 FQGNSA. Trimming stripped 4 bases from V and 8 bases from J, with 14 bases between. The CDR3 loop spans 13 amino acids. This chain's CDR3 is CASSSGKGRGYTF. The CDR3 DNA is TGTGCCAGCAGCTCAGGAAAGGGCCGCGGCTACACCTTC. Complete variable domain (other parts from reference TRBV7-2 and TRBJ1-2): GAGVSQSPSNKVTEKGKDVELRCDPISGHTALYWYRQSLGQGLEFLIYFQGNSAPDKSGLPSDRFSAERTGGSVSTLTIQRTQQEDSAVYLCASSSGKGRGYTFGSGTRLTVV.

The chain has TRBV6-6 and TRBJ2-5; D perhaps matches TRBD1 (5 bases). Germline values: CDR1 MNHNY, CDR2 SVGAGI (reference sequence). V was clipped by 5 bases and J by 1 base, with 11 bases between them. This CDR3 has 14 amino acids. The CDR3 protein is CASSPGFIQETQYF. CDR3 nucleotide sequence: TGTGCCAGCAGTCCAGGGTTTATCCAAGAGACCCAGTACTTC.

The chain links TRBV3-1 to TRBJ1-2; D might be TRBD1 (5 bases). Germline CDR1 is LGHDT and CDR2 is YNNKEL (reference sequence). V was pared by 1 base and J by 12 bases, with 12 bases between. This CDR3 spans 12 amino acids. The CDR3 here is CASSQGGGTNTF. The CDR3 DNA follows: TGTGCCAGCAGCCAAGGTGGGGGAACTAACACCTTC.

This clonotype has just a few counts. The CDR3 DNA sequence: TGTGCCACCAGCCCTAGCGGCTCTAGCACAGATACGCAGTATTTT. This gives the protein CATSPSGSSTDTQYF. The chain joins TRBV24-1 to TRBJ2-3, with TRBD2 matching 7 bases. With 7 bases clipped from V and 0 bases from J, the junction kept 6 bases outside the gene matches. The germline V gene encodes CDR1 KGHDR and CDR2 SFDVKD. CDR3 length equals 15 residues.

This clonotype was seen at least ten times. The rearrangement joins TRBV20-1 to TRBJ2-7; 10 bases align to TRBD2. CDR3 length: 15 amino acids. Unmatched junction bases numbered 8, after V lost 1 base and J lost 5 bases. Germline-derived CDR1 and CDR2 are DFQATT and SNEGSKA (reference sequence). As DNA, the CDR3 is TGCAGTGCTAGAGGATCAGCGGGGGGGCCAAACGAGCAGTACTTC. This gives the protein CSARGSAGGPNEQYF.

This clonotype has at least ten counts. The chain recombines TRBV28 with TRBJ2-7; a possible D gene is TRBD2 (6 bases). The V gene lost 5 bases and the J gene lost 3 bases, with 26 bases spanning the gap. CDR1 and CDR2 from the germline V gene are MDHEN and SYDVKM. There are 18 residues in the CDR3. In DNA, the CDR3 is TGTGCCAGCAGTCCCAACCCCTGGGACTTTTCGAGCAGCTACGAGCAGTACTTC. As protein: CASSPNPWDFSSSYEQYF. Complete variable domain (other parts from reference TRBV28 and TRBJ2-7): DVKVTQSSRYLVKRTGEKVFLECVQDMDHENMFWYRQDPGLGLRLIYFSYDVKMKEKGDIPEGYSVSREKKERFSLILESASTNQTSMYLCASSPNPWDFSSSYEQYFGPGTRLTVT.

This clonotype was seen a handful of times. CDR3 nucleotides: TGTGCCAGCAGCTTAGCCCCCCAGGACAGGGGAGCTTATGAAAAACTGTTTTTT. This sequence encodes CASSLAPQDRGAYEKLFF. The J gene is TRBJ1-4, the V gene TRBV7-4, with 9 bases identical to TRBD1. V shed 0 bases and J 6 bases; nucleotides not matched to a gene: 11. Germline CDR1 reads SGHVT; CDR2 reads SQSDAQ. The length of the CDR3 is 18 residues. Using reference TRBV7-4 and TRBJ1-4 for the parts outside the CDR3, the full variable domain is GAGVSQSPRYKVAKRGRDVALRCDSISGHVTLYWYRQTLGQGSEVLTYSQSDAQRDKSGRPSGRFSAERPERSVSTLKIQRTEQGDSAVYLCASSLAPQDRGAYEKLFFGSGTQLSVL.

The chain has TRBV4-1 and TRBJ1-6, with TRBD1 matching over 8 bases. Germline V gene data show CDR1 as MGHRA and CDR2 as YSYEKL. This CDR3 is built from 17 residues. The V gene end was trimmed by 3 bases and the J gene end by 6 bases; junction bases not matched to a gene: 10. This chain's CDR3 is CASSQVGTGELNSPLHF. CDR3 DNA sequence: TGCGCCAGCAGCCAGGTTGGGACAGGCGAACTTAATTCACCCCTCCACTTT.

This chain uses TRBV7-2 with TRBJ2-7; the D gene could be TRBD1 or TRBD2 (6 bases each). The CDR3 spans 15 residues. V was trimmed by 5 bases and J by 2 bases, leaving 16 bases between them. Germline CDR1 SGHTA, CDR2 FQGNSA. The CDR3, as DNA: TGTGCCAGCAGCCGACGCCGGGGGCAAACCTACGAGCAGTACTTC. This encodes CASSRRRGQTYEQYF.

This clonotype occurred a few times. The chain couples TRBV12-3 or TRBV12-4 to TRBJ2-1, with 11 positions matching TRBD2. This CDR3 region has 15 residues. The junction had 10 bases not matched to a gene; V was cut back by 5 bases and J by 10 bases. The CDR3 coding sequence is TGTGCCAGCAGTGCGGGACTAGCGGCTGGGAGGGAGCAGTTCTTC. Amino acids: CASSAGLAAGREQFF.

The chain couples TRBV7-3 to TRBJ2-3; D gene uncertain. Per germline, CDR1 SGHTA and CDR2 FQGTGA. The CDR3 is 14 residues long. Trimming left V 4 bases short and J 2 bases short, with 10 bases between. CDR3 coding DNA: TGTGCCAGCAGCTACGCTCGGAACACAGATACGCAGTATTTT. It translates to CASSYARNTDTQYF.

In its sample, this clonotype was seen once. This may come from a read error, since a much larger clone is one base off. The chain combines TRBV4-3 with TRBJ2-5, with 7 bases identical to TRBD1. The germline V gene encodes CDR1 LGHNA and CDR2 YSLEER. This CDR3 comprises 15 residues. The CDR3 DNA reads as TGCGCCAGCAGCCAAGGAGTAGGGGGCCAAGAGACCCTGTACTTC. Translating gives CASSQGVGGQETLYF.